Listed here are 25 T cell receptor beta chains from one sample, sequenced in a study of cytomegalovirus exposure and HLA in healthy donors. The PCR used 60 Vbeta and 13 Jbeta primers. Some clones are missing from TCRdb's copy, which holds only in-frame ones; the method was immunoSEQ multiplex PCR. Seen here are roughly 100,000 clones, around 85% observed once, and the top ten hold about 6.9%. Material for sequencing was PBMCs. These TCRs come from a man aged 25 to 40 in good health and CMV-seropositive.

The chain uses TRBV27 and TRBJ1-1, with no clear D. The germline gives CDR1 MNHEY, CDR2 SMNVEV (reference sequence). CDR3 length equals 14 residues. Trimming shortened V by 2 bases and J by 3 bases, and 10 bases separated the two germline ends. CDR3 sequence (DNA): TGTGCCAGCAGTTTACTGGATCGGGACACTGAAGCTTTCTTT. Amino acid sequence: CASSLLDRDTEAFF.

This chain links TRBV7-2 with TRBJ1-3, with TRBD1 matching 8 bases. Germline V lookup: CDR1 SGHTA, CDR2 FQGNSA. V lost 6 bases and J lost 9; bases outside the gene matches: 22. This CDR3 has 18 amino acids. CDR3 in amino acids: CASSPTSIGQGPSSTIYF. CDR3 bases: TGTGCCAGCAGTCCCACCAGTATAGGACAGGGTCCTTCGAGCACCATATATTTT.

The V gene is TRBV10-3, the J gene TRBJ2-2; D is unresolved. CDR3 length: 16 amino acids. Trimming pared 4 bases from V and 3 bases from J, leaving 15 bases between. Germline V CDR1 and CDR2: ENHRY, SYGVKD. CDR3 nucleotide sequence: TGTGCCATCAGTGTCAGCCATTCTGAGGACACCGGGGAGCTGTTTTTT. Translated, it gives CAISVSHSEDTGELFF.

The chain has TRBV30 and TRBJ1-1; 7 bases are a match to TRBD1. The CDR3 has 13 amino acids. V dropped 5 bases and J dropped 0; count of bases not matched to a gene: 3. Looked up from germline, CDR1 is GTSNPN and CDR2 is SVGIG (reference sequence). CDR3 protein: CAWGGTVNTEAFF. CDR3 in DNA: TGTGCCTGGGGCGGGACAGTGAACACTGAAGCTTTCTTT.

The CDR3 bases are TGTGCCAGCAGTTACACAGGGGCCGGGGAGCTGTTTTTT. Translation gives CASSYTGAGELFF. The rearrangement uses TRBV2 and TRBJ2-2, with TRBD1 identical over 7 bases. Germline values: CDR1 SNHLY, CDR2 FYNNEI. Losses at the gene ends were 5 bases for V and 6 bases for J; bases not matched to a gene: 3. CDR3 length: 13 amino acids.

This clone was picked up a small number of times. It is likely a read error: a sequence one base away is far more abundant. V gene TRBV7-6 combines with J gene TRBJ2-3; TRBD2 might be the D (6 bases). The germline gives CDR1 SGHVS, CDR2 FNYEAQ. V lost 5 bases, J lost 9 bases, and 18 bases lay in between. The CDR3 is made up of 14 amino acids. CDR3 sequence: CASSAPGLLETQYF. CDR3 DNA sequence: TGTGCCAGCAGCGCGCCGGGACTCCTTGAAACGCAGTATTTT.

This chain links TRBV9 with TRBJ2-3; 9 nucleotides align to TRBD2. CDR1 SGDLS and CDR2 YYNGEE come from the germline V gene. The CDR3 contains 16 residues. V shed 0 bases and J 4 bases; nucleotides not matched to a gene: 6. As DNA, the CDR3 is TGTGCCAGCAGCGTAGTAGGAGCGGGGGGCCCAGATACGCAGTATTTT. Translated, it gives CASSVVGAGGPDTQYF.

This clone was found a few times. The chain combines TRBV6-5 with TRBJ2-3, with D maybe TRBD2 (6 bases). This CDR3 is 15 amino acids long. Germline CDR1 and CDR2: MNHEY and SVGAGI. V lost 7 bases and J lost 2, with 16 bases in between. Here the CDR3 DNA reads TGTGCCAGCACCGGTCGGGACTCCTACACAGATACGCAGTATTTT. It yields the protein CASTGRDSYTDTQYF.

CDR3 sequence reads: CASSAGTGDEKLFF. DNA for the CDR3: TGTGCCAGCAGCGCCGGGACAGGGGACGAAAAACTGTTTTTT. The chain joins TRBV9 to TRBJ1-4; TRBD1 matches at 10 bases. J gave up 8 bases and V 3 bases, and 4 bases lay outside the gene matches. The length of the CDR3 is 14 residues. Germline V gene sequence: CDR1 SGDLS, CDR2 YYNGEE.

The chain combines TRBV5-1 with TRBJ2-3, with TRBD2 matching over 13 bases. V shed 2 bases, J shed 0 bases, and the junction held 6 bases outside the gene matches. The germline V gene has CDR1 SGHRS and CDR2 YFSETQ. CDR3 length equals 18 residues. The CDR3 DNA is TGCGCCAGCAGCTTACTAGCGGGGGGGGACACTAGCACAGATACGCAGTATTTT. Protein sequence: CASSLLAGGDTSTDTQYF. Filled out from reference TRBV5-1 and TRBJ2-3, the complete variable domain reads KAGVTQTPRYLIKTRGQQVTLSCSPISGHRSVSWYQQTPGQGLQFLFEYFSETQRNKGNFPGRFSGRQFSNSRSEMNVSTLELGDSALYLCASSLLAGGDTSTDTQYFGPGTRLTVL.

The chain joins TRBV4-2 to TRBJ2-5; the match to TRBD2 covers 12 bases. This CDR3 has 17 residues. V gave up 3 bases and J gave up 1 base; unmatched junction bases: 6. CDR1 and CDR2 (germline): LGHNA, YNFKEQ. The CDR3 sequence: CASSHSRTSGVQETQYF. CDR3 in DNA: TGTGCCAGCAGCCACTCCCGGACTAGCGGGGTCCAAGAGACCCAGTACTTC.

V is TRBV16 and J is TRBJ1-2; 9 bases line up with TRBD1. The CDR3 consists of 14 residues. V lost 3 bases, J lost 7 bases, and 6 bases stayed unmatched. Germline CDR1 is KGHSY and CDR2 is FQNENV. CDR3 sequence: CASSQWTGAGGYTF. As DNA, the CDR3 is TGTGCCAGCAGCCAGTGGACAGGGGCGGGTGGCTACACCTTC.

The chain links TRBV6-5 to TRBJ1-5; D is unresolved. CDR1 and CDR2 (germline): MNHEY, SVGAGI. Trimming took off 5 bases at V and 7 bases at J, with 12 bases between the two ends. The CDR3 sequence is 13 residues long. CDR3 region: CASSPQRHQPQHF. CDR3 nucleotide sequence: TGTGCCAGCAGTCCGCAAAGACACCAGCCCCAGCATTTT.

With respect to this clone: The junction differs from germline at one of its ends, possibly a read error. The chain is built from TRBV4-1 and TRBJ1-1; D possibly corresponds to TRBD1 (5 bases). CDR3 size: 14 residues. From germline, CDR1 is MGHRA and CDR2 YSYEKL. In DNA form, the CDR3 reads TGCGCCAGCACCCAAACAGGTATTAACACTGAAGCTTTCTTT. Encoded protein: CASTQTGINTEAFF.

This clone was counted between two and nine times. The conserved closing phenylalanine or tryptophan is absent in this CDR3, likely reflecting a read error. Because the CDR3's place on the DNA is in doubt, the DNA is left out and the CDR3 is given as listed by TCRdb. The CDR3 sequence: CASSSGGGQSFL. This chain joins TRBV6-5 and TRBJ1-2. The CDR3 is made up of 12 amino acids, end residues included. CDR1 and CDR2 (germline): MNHEY, SVGAGI.

V and J are TRBV2 and TRBJ1-2; 8 nucleotides align to TRBD1. Germline CDR1 and CDR2: SNHLY and FYNNEI. V trimming: 6 bases; J trimming: 2 bases; junction bases outside the gene matches: 11. The CDR3 length is 16 residues. The CDR3 loop reads CASSLQGVTPNYGYTF. In nucleotides, the CDR3 is TGTGCCAGCAGCCTACAGGGGGTGACACCAAACTATGGCTACACCTTC.

This clone has a handful of counts. The rearrangement uses TRBV7-3 and TRBJ2-7, with D uncertain. V lost 5 bases and J 3 bases, leaving 11 bases between the germline ends. The length of the CDR3 is 13 residues. CDR1 is SGHTA, CDR2 FQGTGA, per germline. CDR3 DNA: TGTGCCAGCAGCGAAACGCGTGACTACGAGCAGTACTTC. This codes for CASSETRDYEQYF.

The table lists this clone with a few counts. This chain joins TRBV6-1 and TRBJ1-2; D gene ambiguous. V lost 2 bases to trimming and J lost 4 bases, with 11 bases between them. Germline V gene data show CDR1 as MNHNS and CDR2 as SASEGT. The CDR3 loop spans 14 amino acids. DNA for the CDR3: TGTGCCAGCAGTGAAATGGTCAACTCCTATGGCTACACCTTC. It translates to CASSEMVNSYGYTF.

The J gene is TRBJ1-3, the V gene TRBV25-1, with D hard to call. The germline V and J ends were trimmed by 5 bases and 0 bases, with 5 bases remaining between them. CDR1 MGHDK and CDR2 SYGVNS come from the germline V gene. This CDR3 is built from 13 residues. The CDR3 sequence is CASSRLSGNTIYF. In DNA form, the CDR3 reads TGTGCCAGCAGTCGACTCTCTGGAAACACCATATATTTT.

The V and J genes are TRBV29-1 and TRBJ1-1; D remains ambiguous. The CDR3 runs to 13 residues. The ends were cut back, 4 bases at V and 4 bases at J, with 13 bases in the middle. The germline V gene encodes CDR1 SQVTM and CDR2 ANQGSEA. The CDR3: CSVGRGEVTEAFF. The CDR3 DNA reads TGCAGCGTTGGCCGCGGAGAGGTCACTGAAGCTTTCTTT.

The chain joins TRBV2 to TRBJ1-4; 9 bases are shared with TRBD1. Germline CDR1 and CDR2: SNHLY and FYNNEI. Trimming removed 2 bases from V and 8 bases from J; junction bases left unmatched: 9. CDR3 length: 16 amino acids. CDR3 amino acids: CASSELTGGFQEKLFF. The CDR3 DNA follows: TGTGCCAGCAGTGAACTGACAGGGGGGTTTCAGGAAAAACTGTTTTTT.

The chain joins TRBV15 to TRBJ1-4, with a tentative D call TRBD1 (5 bases). Germline V gene lookup returns CDR1 LNHNV and CDR2 YYDKDF (reference sequence). Trimming removed 0 bases at V and 0 bases at J, with 8 bases between. The CDR3 is 16 residues long. CDR3 loop: CATSRDRGSTNEKLFF. CDR3 coding DNA: TGTGCCACCAGCAGAGATCGGGGGTCAACTAATGAAAAACTGTTTTTT.

The rearrangement uses TRBV7-2 and TRBJ2-3; D is perhaps TRBD2 (6 bases). The V end was cut by 4 bases, the J end by 6 bases, with 17 bases between. CDR1 and CDR2 (germline): SGHTA, FQGNSA. The CDR3 is made up of 15 amino acids. The CDR3 here is CASSSRWRVMDTQYF. The CDR3 region has the DNA TGTGCCAGCAGCTCCCGGTGGAGGGTCATGGATACGCAGTATTTT.

The chain links TRBV18 to TRBJ1-1; D might be TRBD1 (6 bases). In germline, CDR1 is KGHSH, CDR2 LQKENI. The V gene lost 3 bases and the J gene lost 10 bases, with 15 bases spanning the gap. The CDR3 totals 13 residues. The CDR3 loop is CASSPPPGVVAFF. The CDR3, as DNA: TGTGCCAGCTCACCTCCCCCAGGGGTCGTAGCTTTCTTT.

This clone was counted a single time. V gene TRBV7-3 combines with J gene TRBJ2-5; weak D call: TRBD2 (6 bases). The CDR3 sequence is 15 residues long. CDR1 and CDR2 (germline): SGHTA, FQGTGA. V was shortened by 0 bases and J by 7 bases, with 15 bases between the two germline ends. The CDR3 DNA is TGTGCCAGCAGCTTAACGGGGGACCCCGGGGGGACCCAGTACTTC. This translates into CASSLTGDPGGTQYF. The full variable domain, its missing parts supplied by reference TRBV7-3 and TRBJ2-5, is GAGVSQTPSNKVTEKGKYVELRCDPISGHTALYWYRQSLGQGPEFLIYFQGTGAADDSGLPNDRFFAVRPEGSVSTLKIQRTERGDSAVYLCASSLTGDPGGTQYFGPGTRLLVL.